This is a list of T cell receptor beta chains from one sample in a study of blood T cell repertoires in COVID-19. The data were produced by immunoSEQ multiplex PCR, yet TCRdb's version contains in-frame clones alone and is incomplete. The sample has fewer than 350,000 clones; roughly 90% are singletons. The sample taken for sequencing was PBMCs or T cells enriched from blood (not recorded which). The origin of the receptors is a woman aged 40 to 50 who had recovered from COVID-19. Both conserved end residues are part of each CDR3. Not every row has a clone size; where given, it reads once, few, many or a size class.

size: NA; V: TRBV24-1; J: TRBJ2-1; CDR3: CATSDPRTSGDEQFF
size: NA; V: TRBV10-3; J: TRBJ2-7; CDR3: CATRSTSGSYEQYF
size: NA; V: TRBV15; J: TRBJ1-1; CDR3: CATSSRGQDTEAFF
size: NA; V: TRBV7-3; J: TRBJ1-1; CDR3: CASSPHPGQNTEAFF
size: NA; V: TRBV4-1; J: TRBJ1-1; CDR3: CASSQDTVMSFF
size: NA; V: TRBV11-3; J: TRBJ2-6; CDR3: CAIQIQGAHSGANVLTF
size: NA; V: TRBV18; J: TRBJ2-5; CDR3: CASSPGPGLAELRETQYF
size: NA; V: TRBV7-9; J: TRBJ2-2; CDR3: CASSLVLGLPTGELFF
size: NA; V: TRBV28; J: TRBJ2-7; CDR3: CASTLTLGTGGGEQYF
size: once; V: TRBV2; J: TRBJ2-7; CDR3: CASIRRLSYEQYF
size: NA; V: TRBV18; J: TRBJ2-3; CDR3: CASSPRVQAGTDTQYF
size: once; V: TRBV19; J: TRBJ2-3; CDR3: CASSTGLAGGVDTQYF
size: few; V: TRBV29-1; J: TRBJ1-6; CDR3: CSPLDRDRVYNSPLHF
size: NA; V: TRBV27; J: TRBJ1-2; CDR3: CASSPNYRDSYGYTF
size: NA; V: TRBV28; J: TRBJ2-7; CDR3: CASRLQGVYEQYF
size: NA; V: TRBV19; J: TRBJ2-5; CDR3: CASSYGTNQETQYF
size: NA; V: TRBV20-1; J: TRBJ1-5; CDR3: CSASQGSNQPQHF
size: NA; V: TRBV4-3; J: TRBJ2-5; CDR3: CASSQNGLAGRRETQYF
size: NA; V: TRBV24-1; J: TRBJ2-3; CDR3: CATSDLTSGTTDTQYF
size: NA; V: TRBV2; J: TRBJ1-2; CDR3: CASSDPQGTTYGYTF
size: NA; V: TRBV18; J: TRBJ2-7; CDR3: CASSPSLLAGAGDEQYF
size: few; V: TRBV28; J: TRBJ2-7; CDR3: CASSQPGDLSYEQYF
size: NA; V: TRBV12-3/TRBV12-4; J: TRBJ2-5; CDR3: CASSAGEETQYF
size: few; V: TRBV30; J: TRBJ2-3; CDR3: CAWSPGISTDTQYF
size: few; V: TRBV10-3; J: TRBJ1-2; CDR3: CAISDRVADCTF
size: NA; V: TRBV7-8; J: TRBJ2-5; CDR3: CASISTQGQETQYF
size: NA; V: TRBV5-1; J: TRBJ2-7; CDR3: CASSSAGRPYEQYF
size: NA; V: TRBV19; J: TRBJ1-6; CDR3: CASTSGQYNSPLHF
size: NA; V: TRBV18; J: TRBJ2-1; CDR3: CASSDLGGTYNEQFF
size: NA; V: TRBV7-3; J: TRBJ2-1; CDR3: CASSLAGSRASNEQFF
size: NA; V: TRBV6-2/TRBV6-3; J: TRBJ2-7; CDR3: CASSRGPSGSPYEQYF
size: NA; V: TRBV29-1; J: TRBJ2-3; CDR3: CSVEDYSGRAHGTQYF
size: NA; V: TRBV15; J: TRBJ1-1; CDR3: CATSRDRLNHEPFF
size: NA; V: TRBV5-4; J: TRBJ1-2; CDR3: CASSFRTGEFYGYTF
size: NA; V: TRBV27; J: TRBJ2-2; CDR3: CASSLAGTTNTGELFF
size: NA; V: TRBV5-1; J: TRBJ1-3; CDR3: CASSLEGSSGNTIYF
size: once; V: TRBV28; J: TRBJ1-2; CDR3: CASRTGADGYTF
size: NA; V: TRBV11-3; J: TRBJ2-4; CDR3: CASSPGTKNIQYF
size: NA; V: TRBV7-9; J: TRBJ1-1; CDR3: CASSAGQGAMDEAFF
size: NA; V: TRBV9; J: TRBJ1-6; CDR3: CASSVGSNSPLHF
size: NA; V: TRBV9; J: TRBJ2-2; CDR3: CASSARGAETGELFF
size: NA; V: TRBV5-1; J: TRBJ2-1; CDR3: CASSLEGSSYNEQFF
size: NA; V: TRBV30; J: TRBJ1-1; CDR3: CAWSGNINTEAFF
size: once; V: TRBV21-1; J: TRBJ1-2; CDR3: CASSKQGAGGYTF
size: NA; V: TRBV5-1; J: TRBJ2-2; CDR3: CASSLSGGAGELFF
size: NA; V: TRBV28; J: TRBJ1-6; CDR3: CASSRSRDRGLSPLHF
size: once; V: TRBV9; J: TRBJ2-7; CDR3: CASSAGQGLTYEQYF
size: NA; V: TRBV29-1; J: TRBJ2-7; CDR3: CSVGRRPVYEQYF
size: NA; V: TRBV28; J: TRBJ1-6; CDR3: CASRPLQGPHGSPLHF
size: NA; V: TRBV6-2/TRBV6-3; J: TRBJ2-1; CDR3: CASSNGQGARDEQFF
size: NA; V: TRBV9; J: TRBJ1-3; CDR3: CASSVRGDSGNTIYF
size: few; V: TRBV29-1; J: TRBJ2-1; CDR3: CSAVPLSVNEQFF
size: NA; V: TRBV9; J: TRBJ2-1; CDR3: CASSGGLAGYNEQFF